These T cell receptor beta chains were read from a single sample in a study of blood T cell repertoires in COVID-19. Method: immunoSEQ multiplex PCR; TCRdb's copy keeps in-frame clones and lacks some. The repertoire holds some 45,000 clones, with almost 85% as singletons. Sequencing used peripheral blood. These receptors were collected from a woman aged 60-75 years with acute or convalescent COVID-19. Each CDR3 is given with its conserved first and last residue. Each record gives: J gene, D gene, V gene, clone size, CDR3 protein, CDR3 DNA. The D gene is left open where the match is weak. Clone size, where shown, is once, few, many, or a class for clones that have expanded.

>TRBJ1-1|NA|TRBV30|NA
CAWTGGTWGAEAFF
TGTGCCTGGACCGGGGGGACATGGGGAGCTGAAGCTTTCTTT
>TRBJ1-1|NA|TRBV20-1|NA
CSASWGGRGNTGEAFF
TGCAGTGCTAGTTGGGGAGGGAGGGGCAACACTGGTGAAGCTTTCTTT
>TRBJ1-1|NA|TRBV2|NA
CASIDLFHGLPGMNTEAFF
TGTGCCAGCATCGACCTCTTTCACGGGCTCCCGGGGATGAACACTGAAGCTTTCTTT
>TRBJ1-4|NA|TRBV3-1/TRBV3-2|NA
CASSSGQDNEKLFF
TGTGCCAGCAGCTCGGGACAAGATAATGAAAAACTGTTTTTT
>TRBJ2-3|NA|TRBV24-1|NA
CATSDKQRPSTDTQYF
TGTGCCACCAGTGACAAACAGAGACCTAGCACAGATACGCAGTATTTT
>TRBJ1-6|NA|TRBV4-2|NA
CASSQVGQTPYNSPLHF
TGTGCCAGCAGCCAAGTAGGACAGACGCCTTATAATTCACCCCTCCACTTT
>TRBJ1-2|NA|TRBV6-5|once
CASSFKGGYTF
TGTGCCAGCAGTTTTAAGGGGGGCTACACCTTC
>TRBJ2-7|NA|TRBV27|NA
CASSPRALYEQYF
TGTGCCAGCAGTCCAAGAGCGTTGTACGAGCAGTACTTC
>TRBJ2-2|NA|TRBV19|few
CASSALERHTGELFF
TGTGCCAGTAGTGCACTAGAGAGGCACACCGGGGAGCTGTTTTTT
>TRBJ2-7|TRBD1|TRBV4-3|NA
CASRRTGTGSGEQYF
TGCGCCAGCAGAAGGACCGGGACAGGGAGTGGGGAGCAGTACTTC
>TRBJ2-2|NA|TRBV7-9|NA
CASSFNRNTGELFF
TGTGCCAGCAGCTTCAACAGAAACACCGGGGAGCTGTTTTTT
>TRBJ2-7|NA|TRBV7-2|NA
CASSLERNREQYF
TGTGCCAGCAGCTTAGAGCGGAATCGGGAGCAGTACTTC
>TRBJ2-7|NA|TRBV5-6|few
CASILWAGSYEQYF
TGTGCCAGCATCCTCTGGGCAGGGTCGTACGAGCAGTACTTC
>TRBJ1-6|TRBD1|TRBV11-2|NA
CASSVDRASPLHF
TGTGCCAGCAGCGTGGACAGGGCTTCACCCCTCCACTTT
>TRBJ2-3|NA|TRBV5-1|once
CATSPGEDTQYF
TGCGCCACCTCCCCCGGTGAAGATACGCAGTATTTT
>TRBJ1-1|NA|TRBV10-3|once
CAISDASRSMNTEAFF
TGTGCCATCAGTGACGCCTCTCGGTCCATGAACACTGAAGCTTTCTTT
>TRBJ1-1|NA|TRBV18|once
CASSPVTGRNTEAFF
TGTGCCAGCTCCCCGGTGACTGGAAGGAACACTGAAGCTTTCTTT
>TRBJ2-7|NA|TRBV6-7|NA
CASSLTSTWTIWGYEQYF
TGTGCCAGCAGCCTGACATCAACCTGGACTATTTGGGGCTACGAGCAGTACTTC
>TRBJ1-4|NA|TRBV24-1|NA
CATSDGDMTNEKLFF
TGTGCCACCAGTGATGGCGACATGACTAATGAAAAACTGTTTTTT
>TRBJ2-1|NA|TRBV24-1|NA
CATSDLGSLYNEQFF
TGTGCCACCAGTGATTTGGGGAGTCTCTACAATGAGCAGTTCTTC
>TRBJ2-1|NA|TRBV29-1|NA
CSAQDAGYNEQFF
TGCAGCGCCCAGGACGCGGGCTACAATGAGCAGTTCTTC
>TRBJ1-2|TRBD1|TRBV15|NA
CATSRDRGQPWYSF
TGTGCCACCAGCAGAGATCGGGGACAGCCCTGGTATTCCTTC
>TRBJ2-2|TRBD2|TRBV6-4|NA
CASSRIAGETGELFF
TGTGCCAGCAGTAGAATAGCGGGGGAGACCGGGGAGCTGTTTTTT
>TRBJ1-1|NA|TRBV25-1|NA
CASRQASNTEAFF
TGTGCCAGCAGACAGGCTTCGAACACTGAAGCTTTCTTT
>TRBJ2-2|TRBD1|TRBV29-1|NA
CSARDRVDNTGELFF
TGCAGCGCCCGGGACAGGGTTGATAACACCGGGGAGCTGTTTTTT
>TRBJ2-3|TRBD2|TRBV24-1|NA
CATSDSPGLAGGASTDTQYF
TGTGCCACCAGTGATTCCCCCGGACTAGCGGGGGGCGCTAGCACAGATACGCAGTATTTT
>TRBJ2-1|TRBD2|TRBV7-9|NA
CAIPKGLSGGDNEQFF
TGTGCCATACCTAAAGGGCTTAGCGGGGGGGACAATGAGCAGTTCTTC
>TRBJ2-1|NA|TRBV4-1|NA
CASSPSPRGYEQFF
TGCGCCAGCAGCCCCTCCCCCAGGGGCTATGAGCAGTTCTTC
>TRBJ1-2|NA|TRBV19|NA
CASSITSANYGYTF
TGTGCCAGTAGTATCACATCTGCTAACTATGGCTACACCTTC
>TRBJ2-5|NA|TRBV7-9|NA
CASSYDRGGAETQYF
TGTGCCAGCAGCTACGACAGGGGAGGGGCGGAGACCCAGTACTTC
>TRBJ1-2|TRBD1|TRBV27|NA
CATTRDRDYGYTF
TGTGCCACCACCCGGGACAGAGACTATGGCTACACCTTC
>TRBJ1-2|NA|TRBV7-8|NA
CASSVDGGGYGYTF
TGTGCCAGCAGCGTAGACGGCGGTGGCTATGGCTACACCTTC
>TRBJ2-7|NA|TRBV5-1|NA
CASGRDRNYEQYF
TGCGCCAGCGGGCGTGACAGAAACTACGAGCAGTACTTC
>TRBJ2-3|TRBD1|TRBV5-1|NA
CASSLSRDSLSTDTQYF
TGCGCCAGCAGCTTGTCCAGGGACAGCCTGAGCACAGATACGCAGTATTTT
>TRBJ2-7|TRBD1|TRBV5-1|NA
CASSQTGTGTEQYF
TGCGCCAGCAGCCAGACCGGGACAGGGACCGAGCAGTACTTC
>TRBJ2-7|NA|TRBV6-6|NA
CAGPPLSYEQYF
TGTGCCGGGCCGCCCTTGTCCTACGAGCAGTACTTC
>TRBJ1-1|TRBD1|TRBV14|NA
CASSQIDRGGTEAFF
TGTGCCAGCAGCCAGATAGACAGGGGGGGAACTGAAGCTTTCTTT